The present TCR beta chain was sequenced within a study of Ad26.COV2.S vaccination and SARS-CoV-2 variants. Background on the study: Ad26.COV2.S, an intramuscular injection, was given once or twice 56 days apart. General study points: Participants given vaccine showed non-spike TCR breadth similar to that of placebo recipients.

V lost 0 bases to trimming and J lost 0 bases; unmatched junction nucleotides: 6. The CDR3 has 17 residues. Germline assignment: CDR1 SGHRS and CDR2 YFSETQ. Comment on this clone: The antigen is unknown.

Produced via immunoSEQ multiplex PCR; TCRdb's table is partial and in-frame only. The sample lists 300,000 to 500,000 clones, about nine tenths occurring once. Documented treatment: about 20 received Ad26.COV2.S at low or high dose, single or two shots; about 5 received placebo; per-sample allocation not given. Day 63 following the first vaccine or placebo injection was when the samples were taken. Aged 18-55 years, donor was enrolled in Boston in 2020. The rearrangement links TRBV5-1 to TRBJ1-3; 7 bases agree with TRBD1. This receptor was obtained from a person aged 18-60 years who received the Ad26.COV2.S COVID-19 vaccine or a placebo. The sequencing used peripheral blood, collected in a trial of Ad26.COV2.S vaccine versus placebo. The chain's CDR3 is CASSLEAGGSSGNTIYF. CDR3 DNA sequence: TGCGCCAGCAGCTTGGAGGCAGGGGGAAGCTCTGGAAACACCATATATTTT. Using reference TRBV5-1 and TRBJ1-3 for the parts outside the CDR3, the full variable domain is KAGVTQTPRYLIKTRGQQVTLSCSPISGHRSVSWYQQTPGQGLQFLFEYFSETQRNKGNFPGRFSGRQFSNSRSEMNVSTLELGDSALYLCASSLEAGGSSGNTIYFGEGSWLTVV.